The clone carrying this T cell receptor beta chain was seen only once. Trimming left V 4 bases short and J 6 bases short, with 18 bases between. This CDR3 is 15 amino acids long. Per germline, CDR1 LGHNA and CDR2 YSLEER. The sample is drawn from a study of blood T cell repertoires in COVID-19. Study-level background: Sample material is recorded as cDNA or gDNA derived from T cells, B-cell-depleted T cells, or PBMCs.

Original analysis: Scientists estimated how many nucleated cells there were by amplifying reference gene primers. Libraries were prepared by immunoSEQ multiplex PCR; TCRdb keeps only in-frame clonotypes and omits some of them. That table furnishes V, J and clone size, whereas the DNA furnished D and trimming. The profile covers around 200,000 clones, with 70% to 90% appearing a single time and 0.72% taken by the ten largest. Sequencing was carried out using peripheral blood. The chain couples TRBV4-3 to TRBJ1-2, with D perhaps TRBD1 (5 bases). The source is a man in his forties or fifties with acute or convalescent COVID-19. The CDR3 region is CASSPREPGVNGYTF. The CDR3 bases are TGCGCCAGCAGCCCCAGGGAACCGGGAGTGAATGGCTACACCTTC.